One sample yielded the 25 T cell receptor beta chains listed below, sequenced in a study of CD8 T cells in ankylosing spondylitis. TCRdb re-called the 5' RACE reads with MiXCR, one entry per CDR3 protein. The sample has 150,000 to 250,000 distinct CDR3 sequences, 13% seen once; the top ten hold approximately 16%. The sequenced sample was blood, either unsorted or a sorted T cell fraction (not recorded which). The receptors were sampled from a male donor with ankylosing spondylitis or in good health (not recorded which).

This clonotype has only a few counts. V usage is TRBV12-3 or TRBV12-4 and J usage is TRBJ2-2; D gene ambiguous. The CDR3 length is 14 residues. Trimming took off 4 bases at V and 1 base at J, with 7 bases between the two ends. CDR3 amino acids: CASSWEVNTGELFF. In DNA, the CDR3 is TGTGCCAGCAGTTGGGAAGTGAACACCGGGGAGCTGTTTTTT.

The chain has TRBV7-9 and TRBJ2-7; TRBD2 agrees at 13 bases. After removal of 4 bases from V and 2 bases from J, the junction contained 5 bases not matched to a gene. Germline values: CDR1 SEHNR, CDR2 FQNEAQ (reference sequence). This CDR3 is 16 amino acids long. The CDR3 region has the DNA TGTGCCAGCAGCTCAGGACTAGCGGGAGCTCCCTACGAGCAGTACTTC. Translation gives CASSSGLAGAPYEQYF.

This chain's CDR3 is CASSPSGTPNEKLFF. The CDR3 DNA sequence: TGTGCCAGCAGTCCCTCCGGGACACCAAATGAAAAACTGTTTTTT. This chain joins TRBV12-3 or TRBV12-4 and TRBJ1-4, with D possibly matching TRBD1 (6 bases). Trimming left V 5 bases short and J 5 bases short, with 15 bases between. The CDR3 loop spans 15 amino acids.

The chain recombines TRBV20-1 with TRBJ2-3, with D tentatively TRBD2 (7 bases). Trimming removed 5 bases at V and 1 base at J, with 13 bases between. From germline, CDR1 is DFQATT and CDR2 SNEGSKA (reference sequence). CDR3 size: 14 residues. In DNA form, the CDR3 reads TGCAGTGCTGGGGGGGGGCCCCGCACAGATACGCAGTATTTT. Translated, it gives CSAGGGPRTDTQYF.

The V and J genes are TRBV6-1 and TRBJ1-5; 11 bases map to TRBD1. V shed 4 bases, J shed 8 bases, and the junction held 4 bases outside the gene matches. This CDR3 has 14 residues. Germline V gene sequence: CDR1 MNHNS, CDR2 SASEGT. This CDR3 reads CASSGGQGGEPQHF. The CDR3 bases are TGTGCCAGCAGTGGGGGACAGGGGGGAGAGCCCCAGCATTTT.

This clonotype was detected ten times or more. This rearrangement joins TRBV15 to TRBJ2-1; D may correspond to TRBD1 or TRBD2 (6 bases each). V was pared by 5 bases and J by 5 bases, with 16 bases between. Germline loops: CDR1 LNHNV, CDR2 YYDKDF (reference sequence). The CDR3 is made up of 15 amino acids. Written as DNA, the CDR3 is TGTGCCACCAGCTCCCGGCGAGGGGGGAACAATGAGCAGTTCTTC. Translating gives CATSSRRGGNNEQFF.

This clonotype was counted ten times or more. This chain joins TRBV12-3 or TRBV12-4 and TRBJ2-2; 9 nucleotides match TRBD1. Trimming removed 5 bases from V and 7 bases from J; junction bases left unmatched: 5. The CDR3 runs to 14 residues. CDR3 amino acids: CASSTGGAVGELFF. In DNA form, the CDR3 reads TGTGCCAGCAGTACAGGGGGCGCCGTCGGGGAGCTGTTTTTT.

V gene TRBV6-5 combines with J gene TRBJ2-3, with D possibly being TRBD2 (6 bases). Germline V gene sequence: CDR1 MNHEY, CDR2 SVGAGI. The CDR3 length is 15 residues. V was clipped by 0 bases and J by 6 bases, with 13 bases between them. The CDR3: CASSYSLARVDTQYF. The CDR3 DNA reads TGTGCCAGCAGTTACTCACTAGCCCGCGTGGATACGCAGTATTTT.

Here the CDR3 DNA reads TGTGCCAGTAGTACCCTCCGAGGACAGGTTAGGTCCCAGCATTTT. This sequence encodes CASSTLRGQVRSQHF. The chain joins TRBV19 to TRBJ1-5; 7 bases are a match to TRBD1. The CDR3 runs 15 residues. From germline, CDR1 is LNHDA and CDR2 SQIVND (reference sequence). Losses at the gene ends were 4 bases for V and 11 bases for J; bases not matched to a gene: 14.

This clonotype appeared a few times. The chain is built from TRBV5-1 and TRBJ1-1; the match to TRBD1 covers 8 bases. The ends lost 1 base at V and 5 bases at J; junction bases unmatched: 4. There are 14 residues in the CDR3. From germline, CDR1 is SGHRS and CDR2 YFSETQ. The CDR3 DNA reads TGCGCCAGCAGCTTGACGGACAGGGAGACTGAAGCTTTCTTT. It is translated as CASSLTDRETEAFF. The whole variable domain, filled in from reference TRBV5-1 and TRBJ1-1, reads KAGVTQTPRYLIKTRGQQVTLSCSPISGHRSVSWYQQTPGQGLQFLFEYFSETQRNKGNFPGRFSGRQFSNSRSEMNVSTLELGDSALYLCASSLTDRETEAFFGQGTRLTVV.

This clonotype showed up just a few times. The CDR3 bases are TGTGCCAGCAGTTTTGGAGGGACTAGGCAGTACTTC. Translating it yields CASSFGGTRQYF. The rearrangement joins TRBV12-3 or TRBV12-4 to TRBJ2-7, with 8 positions matching TRBD2. This CDR3 has 12 amino acids. Trimming at V came to 3 bases and at J to 9 bases, leaving 4 bases not matched to a gene.

This clonotype was observed a few times. This sequence joins TRBV5-6 and TRBJ2-2; D remains ambiguous. Trimming took off 4 bases at V and 4 bases at J, with 14 bases between the two ends. Germline-derived CDR1 and CDR2 are SGHDT and YYEEEE. This CDR3 comprises 15 residues. DNA for the CDR3: TGTGCCAGCAGCCAACGGGCAGGAAGCACCGGGGAGCTGTTTTTT. The encoded protein is CASSQRAGSTGELFF.

CDR3 protein: CASSSPPSGVRTDTQYF. As DNA, the CDR3 is TGTGCCAGCAGCTCCCCGCCCTCAGGGGTTAGGACAGATACGCAGTATTTT. The chain couples TRBV7-9 to TRBJ2-3, with a weak D call TRBD1 (6 bases). The CDR3 has 17 residues. CDR1 and CDR2 from the germline V gene are SEHNR and FQNEAQ (reference sequence). V dropped 4 bases and J dropped 3 bases, with 20 bases sitting between them.

V and J are TRBV10-2 and TRBJ2-2, with TRBD2 matching 7 bases. CDR3 length equals 15 residues. Germline V gives CDR1 WSHSY, CDR2 SAAADI. J lost 1 base, V lost 6 bases, and 5 bases had no gene match. The CDR3 DNA reads as TGCGCCAGCAGCGACGGGGGGATGAACACCGGGGAGCTGTTTTTT. It yields the protein CASSDGGMNTGELFF.

This clonotype was observed a handful of times. The rearrangement joins TRBV29-1 to TRBJ2-1; 7 bases match TRBD1. V lost 0 bases and J lost 6; bases outside the gene matches: 11. CDR3 length equals 16 residues. Germline V CDR1 and CDR2: SQVTM, ANQGSEA. The CDR3 sequence: CSVEDRFQTGSNEQFF. The CDR3 region has the DNA TGCAGCGTTGAAGATCGGTTTCAGACAGGGAGCAATGAGCAGTTCTTC.

This clonotype was detected ten times or more. The chain recombines TRBV7-9 with TRBJ2-7; D is uncertain. The V gene lost 5 bases and the J gene lost 5 bases, with 25 bases spanning the gap. CDR1 and CDR2 from the germline V gene are SEHNR and FQNEAQ (reference sequence). This CDR3 has 17 residues. CDR3 protein: CASSPNPLSLENHEQYF. The CDR3 region has the DNA TGTGCCAGCAGCCCCAACCCCCTTTCCTTGGAGAACCACGAGCAGTACTTC.

In its sample, this clonotype was seen a few times. The chain joins TRBV6-2 or TRBV6-3 to TRBJ2-7; TRBD1 or TRBD2 may be the D gene (5 bases each). The CDR3 runs to 15 residues. Trimming cost V 0 bases and J 2 bases, with 11 bases left between them. CDR1 is MNHEY and CDR2 is SVGEGT in the germline V gene. CDR3 nucleotides: TGTGCCAGCAGTTACTCCCTCCGGGGCCCCTACGAGCAGTACTTC. Translated: CASSYSLRGPYEQYF.

The sample holds a few counts of this clonotype. The chain is built from TRBV4-1 and TRBJ2-2; 8 bases agree with TRBD1. Losses at the gene ends were 1 base for V and 7 bases for J; bases not matched to a gene: 5. CDR3 length equals 15 residues. Germline CDR1 and CDR2: MGHRA and YSYEKL. CDR3 nucleotides: TGCGCCAGCAGCCAAGGACAGGGGAGGAGCGGGGAGCTGTTTTTT. Encoded protein: CASSQGQGRSGELFF.

The chain employs TRBV15 and TRBJ2-1, with D perhaps TRBD1 (5 bases). The germline gives CDR1 LNHNV, CDR2 YYDKDF (reference sequence). The CDR3 contains 15 residues. The ends were cut back, 0 bases at V and 9 bases at J, with 15 bases in the middle. The CDR3 reads CATSRDQGLVAEQFF. CDR3 nucleotide sequence: TGTGCCACCAGCAGAGACCAGGGCCTGGTGGCTGAGCAGTTCTTC.

This clonotype was seen repeatedly, ten times or more. The V gene is TRBV29-1, the J gene TRBJ2-2; 12 bases fit TRBD2. V trimming: 5 bases; J trimming: 8 bases; junction bases outside the gene matches: 6. From germline, CDR1 is SQVTM and CDR2 ANQGSEA. The CDR3 is 14 amino acids. CDR3 in amino acids: CSVQSTSGSGELFF. In nucleotides, the CDR3 is TGCAGCGTTCAATCGACTAGCGGGAGTGGGGAGCTGTTTTTT.

The V call is TRBV13, the J call TRBJ2-7; TRBD1 or TRBD2 may be the D gene (5 bases each). V dropped 3 bases and J dropped 0 bases, with 12 bases sitting between them. This CDR3 comprises 15 residues. Germline CDR1 and CDR2: PRHDT and FYEKMQ (reference sequence). CDR3 in DNA: TGTGCCAGCAGCTTCGGGACGGAAAGCTCCTACGAGCAGTACTTC. It is translated as CASSFGTESSYEQYF.

The V gene is TRBV29-1, the J gene TRBJ2-1, with D possibly matching TRBD2 (6 bases). The germline gives CDR1 SQVTM, CDR2 ANQGSEA. The V end was cut by 6 bases, the J end by 12 bases, with 15 bases between. The CDR3 runs to 11 residues. CDR3 loop: CSVCRGMGQFF. For the CDR3, the DNA is TGCAGCGTGTGCCGGGGGATGGGGCAGTTCTTC.

V gene TRBV5-1 combines with J gene TRBJ1-1; 8 bases are a match to TRBD1. CDR1 and CDR2 (germline): SGHRS, YFSETQ. Germline trimming cut 0 bases from V and 3 bases from J; bases unmatched to any gene: 4. The CDR3 contains 15 residues. This CDR3 is CASSLAQGADTEAFF. As DNA, the CDR3 is TGCGCCAGCAGCTTGGCCCAGGGGGCGGACACTGAAGCTTTCTTT.

The DNA for the CDR3 is TGCGCCAGCAGCTTGGCTTCGGGGGGGCCAGATACGCAGTATTTT. Its protein product is CASSLASGGPDTQYF. The chain recombines TRBV5-1 with TRBJ2-3, with 8 nucleotides matching TRBD2. Germline V lookup: CDR1 SGHRS, CDR2 YFSETQ. After removal of 0 bases from V and 4 bases from J, the junction contained 4 bases not matched to a gene. CDR3 size: 15 residues.

This clonotype appeared a few times. This rearrangement joins TRBV2 to TRBJ1-2; perhaps TRBD1 as D (5 bases). CDR3 length: 14 residues. With 6 bases removed from V and 4 bases from J, the gap between germline ends came to 15 bases. CDR1 and CDR2 (germline): SNHLY, FYNNEI. The CDR3 loop reads CASSDHRGPYGYTF. In DNA, the CDR3 is TGTGCCAGCAGCGACCACCGGGGACCCTATGGCTACACCTTC.